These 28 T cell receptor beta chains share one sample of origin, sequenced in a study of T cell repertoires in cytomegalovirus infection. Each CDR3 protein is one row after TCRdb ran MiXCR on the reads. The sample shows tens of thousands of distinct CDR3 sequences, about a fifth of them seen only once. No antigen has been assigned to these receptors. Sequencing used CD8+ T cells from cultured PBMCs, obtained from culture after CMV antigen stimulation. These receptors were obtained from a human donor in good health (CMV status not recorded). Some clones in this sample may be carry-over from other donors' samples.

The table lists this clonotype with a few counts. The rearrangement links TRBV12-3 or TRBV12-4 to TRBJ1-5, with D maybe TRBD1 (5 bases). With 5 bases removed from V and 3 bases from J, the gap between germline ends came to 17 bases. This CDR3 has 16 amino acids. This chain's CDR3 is CASSPTGGPSNQPQHF. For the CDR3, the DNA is TGTGCCAGCAGTCCAACGGGGGGACCCTCCAATCAGCCCCAGCATTTT.

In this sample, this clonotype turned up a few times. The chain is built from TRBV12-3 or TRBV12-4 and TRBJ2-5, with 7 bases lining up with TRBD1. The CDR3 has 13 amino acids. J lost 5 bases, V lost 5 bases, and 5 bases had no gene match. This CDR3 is CASSAGGWETQYF. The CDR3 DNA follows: TGTGCCAGCAGTGCAGGGGGATGGGAGACCCAGTACTTC.

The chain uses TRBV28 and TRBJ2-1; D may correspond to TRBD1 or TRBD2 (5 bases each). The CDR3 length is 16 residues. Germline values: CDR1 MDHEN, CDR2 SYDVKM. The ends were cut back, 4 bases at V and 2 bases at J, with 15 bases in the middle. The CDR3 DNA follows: TGTGCCAGCAGTTCCAGAGGTGGGGGACCCTACAATGAGCAGTTCTTC. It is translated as CASSSRGGGPYNEQFF.

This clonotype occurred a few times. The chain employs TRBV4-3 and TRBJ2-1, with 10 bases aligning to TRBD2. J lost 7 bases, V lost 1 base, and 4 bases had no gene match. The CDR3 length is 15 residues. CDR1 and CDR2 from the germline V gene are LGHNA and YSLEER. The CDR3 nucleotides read TGCGCCAGCAGCCAAGTCAGCGGGGGGGTAAATGAGCAGTTCTTC. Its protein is CASSQVSGGVNEQFF.

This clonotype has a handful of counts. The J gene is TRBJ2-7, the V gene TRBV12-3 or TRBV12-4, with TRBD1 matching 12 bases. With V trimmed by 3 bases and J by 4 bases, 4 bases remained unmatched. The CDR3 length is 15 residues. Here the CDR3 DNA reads TGTGCCAGCAGTTTCCGGGACAGGGGGCTTTACGAGCAGTACTTC. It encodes CASSFRDRGLYEQYF.

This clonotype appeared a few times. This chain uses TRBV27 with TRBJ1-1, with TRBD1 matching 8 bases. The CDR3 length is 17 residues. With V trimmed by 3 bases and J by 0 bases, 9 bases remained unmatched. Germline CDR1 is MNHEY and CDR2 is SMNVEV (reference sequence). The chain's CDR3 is CASSFRQPGGLNTEAFF. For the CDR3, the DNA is TGTGCCAGCAGTTTTAGGCAACCAGGGGGCTTGAACACTGAAGCTTTCTTT.

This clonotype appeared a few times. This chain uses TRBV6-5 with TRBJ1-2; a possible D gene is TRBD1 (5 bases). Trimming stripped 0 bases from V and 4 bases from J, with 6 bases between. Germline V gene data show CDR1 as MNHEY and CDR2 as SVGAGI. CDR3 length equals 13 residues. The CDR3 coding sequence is TGTGCCAGCAGTTACTCCAGGGCCTATGGCTACACCTTC. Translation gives CASSYSRAYGYTF.

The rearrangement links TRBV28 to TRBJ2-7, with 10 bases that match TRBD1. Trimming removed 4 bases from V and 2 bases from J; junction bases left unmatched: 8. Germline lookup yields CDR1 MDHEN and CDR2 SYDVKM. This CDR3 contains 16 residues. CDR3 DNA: TGTGCCAGCAGTTCTGGACCTGGGACAGGGGCCTACGAGCAGTACTTC. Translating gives CASSSGPGTGAYEQYF.

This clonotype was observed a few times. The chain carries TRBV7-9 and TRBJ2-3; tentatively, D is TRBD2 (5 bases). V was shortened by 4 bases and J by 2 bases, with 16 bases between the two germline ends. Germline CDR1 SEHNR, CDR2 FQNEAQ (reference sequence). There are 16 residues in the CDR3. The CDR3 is CASSSALAGFTDTQYF. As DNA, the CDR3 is TGTGCCAGCAGCTCCGCTCTCGCGGGCTTCACAGATACGCAGTATTTT.

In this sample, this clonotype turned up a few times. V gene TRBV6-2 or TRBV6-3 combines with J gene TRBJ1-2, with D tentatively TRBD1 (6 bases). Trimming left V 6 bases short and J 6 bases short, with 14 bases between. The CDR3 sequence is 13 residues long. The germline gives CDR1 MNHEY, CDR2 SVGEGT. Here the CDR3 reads CASSDRRGDGYTF. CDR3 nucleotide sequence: TGTGCCAGCAGCGACAGGCGAGGGGATGGCTACACCTTC.

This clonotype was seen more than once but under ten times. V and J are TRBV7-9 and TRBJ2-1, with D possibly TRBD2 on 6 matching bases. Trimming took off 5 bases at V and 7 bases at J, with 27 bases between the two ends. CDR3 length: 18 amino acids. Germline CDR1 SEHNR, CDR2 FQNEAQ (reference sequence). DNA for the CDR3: TGTGCCAGCAGCGCCGAGGTAGCGGCCAGAGTCATGAGGAATGAGCAGTTCTTC. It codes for CASSAEVAARVMRNEQFF.

CDR3 DNA: TGTGCCAGCAGCCAAGATATCGAGGGTGTCGAGGCTTTCTTT. It translates to CASSQDIEGVEAFF. This chain connects TRBV4-2 to TRBJ1-1; D call uncertain. The germline V gene has CDR1 LGHNA and CDR2 YNFKEQ. V lost 0 bases to trimming and J lost 11 bases, with 16 bases between them. The CDR3 consists of 14 residues.

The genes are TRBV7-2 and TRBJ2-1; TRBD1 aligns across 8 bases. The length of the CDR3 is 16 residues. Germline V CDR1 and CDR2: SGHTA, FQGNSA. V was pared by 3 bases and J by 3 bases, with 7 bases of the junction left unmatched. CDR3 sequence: CASSLPGQGYYNEQFF. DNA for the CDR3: TGTGCCAGCAGCTTGCCCGGACAGGGCTACTACAATGAGCAGTTCTTC.

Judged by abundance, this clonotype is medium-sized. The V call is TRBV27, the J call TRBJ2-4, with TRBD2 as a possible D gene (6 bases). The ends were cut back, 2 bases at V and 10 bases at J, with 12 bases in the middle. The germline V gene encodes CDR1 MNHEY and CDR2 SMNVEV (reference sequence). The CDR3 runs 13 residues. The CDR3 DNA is TGTGCCAGCAGTTTAGGTGGAGGGCGTATTCAGTACTTC. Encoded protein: CASSLGGGRIQYF.

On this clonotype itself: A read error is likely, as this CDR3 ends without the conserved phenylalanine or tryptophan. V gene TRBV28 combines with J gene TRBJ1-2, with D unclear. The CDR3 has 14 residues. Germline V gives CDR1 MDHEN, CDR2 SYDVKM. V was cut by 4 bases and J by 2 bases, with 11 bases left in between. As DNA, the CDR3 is TGTGCCAGCAGTTCAGTACGGGTAAACTATGGCTACACCATC. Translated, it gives CASSSVRVNYGYTI.

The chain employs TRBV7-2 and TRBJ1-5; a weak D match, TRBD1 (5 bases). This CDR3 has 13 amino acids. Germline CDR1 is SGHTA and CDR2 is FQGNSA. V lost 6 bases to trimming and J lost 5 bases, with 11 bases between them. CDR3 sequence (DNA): TGTGCCAGCAGTCCCGGGGACGATCAGCCCCAGCATTTT. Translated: CASSPGDDQPQHF.

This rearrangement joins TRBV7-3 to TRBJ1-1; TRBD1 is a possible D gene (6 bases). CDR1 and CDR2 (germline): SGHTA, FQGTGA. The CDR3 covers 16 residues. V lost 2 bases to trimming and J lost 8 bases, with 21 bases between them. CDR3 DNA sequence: TGTGCCAGCAGCTTATCGGGGGGCAGGGGACTTTCCGAAGCTTTCTTT. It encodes CASSLSGGRGLSEAFF.

CDR3 bases: TGTGCCAGCAGTTCGCCCCCAGGGCCCGGCACAGATACGCAGTATTTT. Its protein product is CASSSPPGPGTDTQYF. This chain joins TRBV6-5 and TRBJ2-3; a weak D match, TRBD1 (5 bases). The germline V gene encodes CDR1 MNHEY and CDR2 SVGAGI. CDR3 size: 16 residues. V lost 4 bases and J lost 1, with 15 bases in between.

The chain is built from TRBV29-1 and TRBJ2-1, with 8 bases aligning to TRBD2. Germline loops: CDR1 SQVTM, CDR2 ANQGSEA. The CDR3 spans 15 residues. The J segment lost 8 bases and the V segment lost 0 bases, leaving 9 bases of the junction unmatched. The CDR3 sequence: CSVEDLGREDHEQFF. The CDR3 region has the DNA TGCAGCGTTGAAGATCTTGGGCGGGAGGACCATGAGCAGTTCTTC.

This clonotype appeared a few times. As DNA, the CDR3 is TGCAGTGGCCTGCCCCCGACTGCGGTTAGCACAGATACGCAGTATTTT. Amino acid sequence: CSGLPPTAVSTDTQYF. This chain connects TRBV20-1 to TRBJ2-3; D ambiguous. Trimming pared 7 bases from V and 0 bases from J, leaving 20 bases between. This CDR3 is 16 amino acids long. Per the germline V gene, CDR1 is DFQATT and CDR2 is SNEGSKA (reference sequence).

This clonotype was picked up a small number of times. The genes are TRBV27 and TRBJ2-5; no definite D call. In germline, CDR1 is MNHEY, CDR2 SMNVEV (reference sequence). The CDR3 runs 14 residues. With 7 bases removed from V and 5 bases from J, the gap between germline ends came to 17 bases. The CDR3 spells CASNSFPGAETQYF. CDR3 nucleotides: TGTGCCAGCAACTCATTCCCTGGTGCGGAGACCCAGTACTTC.

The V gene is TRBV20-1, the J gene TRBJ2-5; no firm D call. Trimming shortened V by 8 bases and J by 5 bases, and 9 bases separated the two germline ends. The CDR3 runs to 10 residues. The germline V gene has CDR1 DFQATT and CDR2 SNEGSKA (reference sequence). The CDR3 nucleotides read TGCAGTCCCGCCATGGAGACCCAGTACTTC. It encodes CSPAMETQYF.

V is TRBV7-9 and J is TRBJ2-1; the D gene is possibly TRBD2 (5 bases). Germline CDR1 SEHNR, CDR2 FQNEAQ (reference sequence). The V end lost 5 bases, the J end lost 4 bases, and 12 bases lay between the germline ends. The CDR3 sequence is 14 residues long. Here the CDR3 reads CASSPEGRYNEQFF. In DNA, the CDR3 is TGTGCCAGCAGCCCCGAGGGCCGATACAATGAGCAGTTCTTC.

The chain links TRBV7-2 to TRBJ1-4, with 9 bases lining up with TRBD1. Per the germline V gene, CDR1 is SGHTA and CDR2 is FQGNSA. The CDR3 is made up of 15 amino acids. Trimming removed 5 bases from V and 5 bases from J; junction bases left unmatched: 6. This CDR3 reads CASSIGQGTNEKLFF. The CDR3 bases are TGTGCCAGCAGCATAGGACAGGGGACGAATGAAAAACTGTTTTTT.

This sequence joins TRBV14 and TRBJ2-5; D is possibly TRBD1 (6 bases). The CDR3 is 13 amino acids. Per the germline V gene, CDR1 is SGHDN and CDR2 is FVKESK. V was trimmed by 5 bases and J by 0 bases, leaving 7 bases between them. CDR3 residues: CASSTGYQETQYF. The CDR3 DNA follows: TGTGCCAGCAGCACAGGGTACCAAGAGACCCAGTACTTC. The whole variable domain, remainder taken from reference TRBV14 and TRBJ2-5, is EAGVTQFPSHSVIEKGQTVTLRCDPISGHDNLYWYRRVMGKEIKFLLHFVKESKQDESGMPNNRFLAERTGGTYSTLKVQPAELEDSGVYFCASSTGYQETQYFGPGTRLLVL.

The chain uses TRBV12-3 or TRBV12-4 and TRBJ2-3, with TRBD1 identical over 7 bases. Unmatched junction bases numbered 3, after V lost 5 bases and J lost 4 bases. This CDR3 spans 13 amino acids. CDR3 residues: CASSGTASDTQYF. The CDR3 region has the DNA TGTGCCAGCAGTGGGACAGCCTCAGATACGCAGTATTTT.

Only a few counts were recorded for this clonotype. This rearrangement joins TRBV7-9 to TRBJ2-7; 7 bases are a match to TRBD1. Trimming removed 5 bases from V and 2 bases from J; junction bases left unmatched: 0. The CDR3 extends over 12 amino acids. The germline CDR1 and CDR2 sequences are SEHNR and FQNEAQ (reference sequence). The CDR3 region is CASSGTAYEQYF. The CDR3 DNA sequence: TGTGCCAGCAGCGGGACAGCCTACGAGCAGTACTTC.

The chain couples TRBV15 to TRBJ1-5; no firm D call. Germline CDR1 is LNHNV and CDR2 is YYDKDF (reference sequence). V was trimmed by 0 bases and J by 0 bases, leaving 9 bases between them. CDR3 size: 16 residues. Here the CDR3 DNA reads TGTGCCACCAGCAGAGATCCGAGGGATAGCAATCAGCCCCAGCATTTT. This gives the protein CATSRDPRDSNQPQHF.